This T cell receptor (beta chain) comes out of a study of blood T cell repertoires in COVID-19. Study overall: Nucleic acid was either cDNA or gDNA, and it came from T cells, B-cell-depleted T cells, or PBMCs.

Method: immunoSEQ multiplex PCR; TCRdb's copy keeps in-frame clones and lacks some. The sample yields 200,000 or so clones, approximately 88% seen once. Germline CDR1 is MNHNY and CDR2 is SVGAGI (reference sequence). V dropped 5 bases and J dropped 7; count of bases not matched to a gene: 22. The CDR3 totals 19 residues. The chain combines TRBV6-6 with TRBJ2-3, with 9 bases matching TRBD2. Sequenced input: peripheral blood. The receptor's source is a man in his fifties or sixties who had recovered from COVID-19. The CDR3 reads CASSLRAGTSIGPPHTQYF. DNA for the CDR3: TGTGCCAGCAGTCTCAGGGCCGGGACTAGCATAGGGCCCCCCCATACGCAGTATTTT.